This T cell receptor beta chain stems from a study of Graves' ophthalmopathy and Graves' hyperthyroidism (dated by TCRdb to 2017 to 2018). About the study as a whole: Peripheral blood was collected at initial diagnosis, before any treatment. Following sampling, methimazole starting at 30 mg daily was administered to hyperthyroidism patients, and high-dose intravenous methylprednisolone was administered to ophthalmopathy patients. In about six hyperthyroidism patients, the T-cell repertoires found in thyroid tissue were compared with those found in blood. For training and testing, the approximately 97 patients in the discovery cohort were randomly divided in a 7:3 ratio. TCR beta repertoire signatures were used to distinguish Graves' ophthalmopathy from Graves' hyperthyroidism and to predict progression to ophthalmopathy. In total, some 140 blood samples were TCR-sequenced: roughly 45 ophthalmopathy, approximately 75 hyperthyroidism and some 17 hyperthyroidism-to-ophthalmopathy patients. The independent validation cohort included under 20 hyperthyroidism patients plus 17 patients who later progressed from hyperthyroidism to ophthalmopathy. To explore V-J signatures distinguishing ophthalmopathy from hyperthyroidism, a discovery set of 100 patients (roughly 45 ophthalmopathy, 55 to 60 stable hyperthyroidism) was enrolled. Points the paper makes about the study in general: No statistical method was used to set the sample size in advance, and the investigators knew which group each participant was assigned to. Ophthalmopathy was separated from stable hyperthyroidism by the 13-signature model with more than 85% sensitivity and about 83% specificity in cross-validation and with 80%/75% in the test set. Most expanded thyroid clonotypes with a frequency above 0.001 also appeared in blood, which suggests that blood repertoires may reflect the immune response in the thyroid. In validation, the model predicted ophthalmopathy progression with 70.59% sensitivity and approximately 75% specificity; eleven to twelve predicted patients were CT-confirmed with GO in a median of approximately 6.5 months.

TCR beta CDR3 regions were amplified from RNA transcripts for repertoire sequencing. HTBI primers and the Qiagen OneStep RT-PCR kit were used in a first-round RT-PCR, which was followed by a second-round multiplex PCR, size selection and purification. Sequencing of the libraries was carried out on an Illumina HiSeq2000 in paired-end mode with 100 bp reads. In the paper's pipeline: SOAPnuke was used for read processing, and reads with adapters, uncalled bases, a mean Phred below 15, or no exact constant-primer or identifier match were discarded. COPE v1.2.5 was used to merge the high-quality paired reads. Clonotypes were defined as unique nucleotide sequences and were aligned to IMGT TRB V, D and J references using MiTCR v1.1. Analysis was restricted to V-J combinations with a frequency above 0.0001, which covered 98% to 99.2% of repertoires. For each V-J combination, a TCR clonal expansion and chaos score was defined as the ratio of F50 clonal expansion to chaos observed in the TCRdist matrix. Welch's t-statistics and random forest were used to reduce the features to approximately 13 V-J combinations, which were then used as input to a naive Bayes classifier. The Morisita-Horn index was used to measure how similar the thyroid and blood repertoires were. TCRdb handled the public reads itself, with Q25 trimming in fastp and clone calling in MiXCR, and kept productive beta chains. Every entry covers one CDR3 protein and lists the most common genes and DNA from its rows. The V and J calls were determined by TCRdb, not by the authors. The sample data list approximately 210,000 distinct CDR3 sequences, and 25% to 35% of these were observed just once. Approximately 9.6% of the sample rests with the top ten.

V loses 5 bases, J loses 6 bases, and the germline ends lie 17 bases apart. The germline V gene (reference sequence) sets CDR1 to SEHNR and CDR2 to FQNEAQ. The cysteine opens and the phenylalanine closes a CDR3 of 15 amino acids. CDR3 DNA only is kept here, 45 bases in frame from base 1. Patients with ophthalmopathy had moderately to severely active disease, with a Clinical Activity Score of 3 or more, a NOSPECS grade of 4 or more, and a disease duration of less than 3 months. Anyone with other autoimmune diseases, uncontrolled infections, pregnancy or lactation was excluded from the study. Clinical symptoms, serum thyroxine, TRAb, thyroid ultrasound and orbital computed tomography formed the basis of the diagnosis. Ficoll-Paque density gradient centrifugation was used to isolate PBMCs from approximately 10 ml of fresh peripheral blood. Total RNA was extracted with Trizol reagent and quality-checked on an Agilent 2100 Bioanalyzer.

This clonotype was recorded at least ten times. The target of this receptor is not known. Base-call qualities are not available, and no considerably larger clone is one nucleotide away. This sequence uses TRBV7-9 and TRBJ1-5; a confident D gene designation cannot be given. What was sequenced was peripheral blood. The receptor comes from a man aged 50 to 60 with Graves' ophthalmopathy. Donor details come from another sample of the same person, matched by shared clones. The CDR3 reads CASSPGSGFSQPQHF. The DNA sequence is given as TGTGCCAGCAGCCCGGGCTCTGGGTTTAGTCAGCCCCAGCATTTT.